The T cell receptor (beta chain) under discussion was sequenced for a study of vaccination and CD4 T cells after COVID-19. Cultured CD4+ T cell DNA underwent sequencing with the Oncomine TCR Beta short-read assay. MiXCR, applied by TCRdb to the PCR reads, yields one record per CDR3 protein. The sample holds 15,000 or so distinct CDR3 sequences, 48% seen once. In regard to this clonotype: Its antigen is as yet unknown.

The CDR3 is 13 residues long. CDR1 and CDR2 from the germline V gene are MNHEY and SMNVEV (reference sequence). V dropped 4 bases and J dropped 3 bases, with 9 bases sitting between them. Treatment of the sample: approximately nine-day PBMC culture with coronavirus spike peptide pools or control peptides (ViraFEST assay). Input material: CD4+ T cells from blood, cultured in vitro. The chain combines TRBV27 with TRBJ1-1; D is perhaps TRBD1 (6 bases). The source is a human donor who had recovered from COVID-19. CDR3 nucleotide sequence: TGTGCCAGCAGTTACAGGGAATACACTGAAGCTTTCTTT. Protein product: CASSYREYTEAFF.